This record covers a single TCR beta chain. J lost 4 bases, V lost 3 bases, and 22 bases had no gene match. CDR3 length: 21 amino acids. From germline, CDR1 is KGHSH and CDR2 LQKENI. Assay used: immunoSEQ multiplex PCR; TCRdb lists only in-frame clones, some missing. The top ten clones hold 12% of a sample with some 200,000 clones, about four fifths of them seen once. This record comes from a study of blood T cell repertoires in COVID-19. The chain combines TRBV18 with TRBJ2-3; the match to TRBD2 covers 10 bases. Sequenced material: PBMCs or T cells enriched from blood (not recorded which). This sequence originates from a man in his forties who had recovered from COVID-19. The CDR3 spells CASSPLRVKAGGRPIADTQYF. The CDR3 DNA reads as TGTGCCAGCTCACCCCTCCGGGTGAAAGCGGGAGGGCGCCCGATAGCAGATACGCAGTATTTT.